Each of the 3 T cell receptor beta chains below was sequenced from the same sample in a study of glioma-infiltrating T cells after dendritic cell vaccination. Some clones are missing from TCRdb's copy, which holds only in-frame ones; the method was immunoSEQ multiplex PCR. This table holds approximately 91,000 clones, 70% to 90% found once. Time point noted: after dendritic cell vaccination, including at tumor progression/relapse. This specimen was blood, taken after dendritic cell vaccination. Every receptor here comes from a human donor with glioblastoma.

The V and J genes are TRBV14 and TRBJ2-5; TRBD1 agrees at 7 bases. CDR1 is SGHDN, CDR2 FVKESK, per germline. The CDR3 runs to 16 residues. Unmatched junction bases numbered 10, after V lost 1 base and J lost 5 bases. The CDR3, as DNA: TGTGCCAGCAGCCAAGGTGACAGGGTTATTGGGGAGACCCAGTACTTC. It codes for CASSQGDRVIGETQYF.

This clone was observed a few times. The CDR3 reads CASRVRDKENTEAFF. The CDR3 DNA reads as TGTGCCAGTAGAGTAAGGGACAAAGAGAACACTGAAGCTTTCTTT. The chain uses TRBV19 and TRBJ1-1; D possibly corresponds to TRBD1 (6 bases). CDR3 length: 15 residues. From germline, CDR1 is LNHDA and CDR2 SQIVND (reference sequence). The V and J ends lost 6 bases and 1 base respectively, with 15 bases between them.

The rearrangement links TRBV29-1 to TRBJ1-5; no reliable D call. The length of the CDR3 is 13 residues. Trimming removed 4 bases from V and 5 bases from J, with 12 bases in between. Germline V lookup: CDR1 SQVTM, CDR2 ANQGSEA. The CDR3, as DNA: TGCAGCGTTGTATCAAACTCGGATCAGCCCCAGCATTTT. It specifies CSVVSNSDQPQHF.